This T cell receptor beta chain was retrieved from a study of tumor-infiltrating lymphocytes in glioblastoma multiforme. Study conclusions and caveats: Unequal TCR RNA per T cell might skew measured clone sizes. The T cells in this sample were not sorted into functional subsets.

Multiple V-beta primers and a C-beta primer amplified TCRB from RNA. Input was 0.5 ug total RNA, reverse-transcribed with a C-beta primer. No unique molecular identifiers were described for these TCRB libraries. TCRdb recomputed calls from the multiplex PCR reads with MiXCR, one row per CDR3 protein. The sample yields about 9,200 distinct CDR3 sequences, roughly 70% seen once. Regarding this clonotype: What it recognizes is unknown.

Sequencing was done on a sample of brain tumor tissue. The source of this sequence is a male donor with glioblastoma.

The CDR3 sequence: CAGKYIQGKETQYF. The DNA for the CDR3 is TGTGCCGGCAAGTATATACAGGGAAAAGAGACCCAGTACTTC. The V call is TRBV6-6, the J call TRBJ2-5; possibly TRBD1 for D (6 bases). V was trimmed by 11 bases and J by 3 bases, leaving 19 bases between them. This CDR3 comprises 14 residues. Germline loops: CDR1 MNHNY, CDR2 SVGAGI (reference sequence).